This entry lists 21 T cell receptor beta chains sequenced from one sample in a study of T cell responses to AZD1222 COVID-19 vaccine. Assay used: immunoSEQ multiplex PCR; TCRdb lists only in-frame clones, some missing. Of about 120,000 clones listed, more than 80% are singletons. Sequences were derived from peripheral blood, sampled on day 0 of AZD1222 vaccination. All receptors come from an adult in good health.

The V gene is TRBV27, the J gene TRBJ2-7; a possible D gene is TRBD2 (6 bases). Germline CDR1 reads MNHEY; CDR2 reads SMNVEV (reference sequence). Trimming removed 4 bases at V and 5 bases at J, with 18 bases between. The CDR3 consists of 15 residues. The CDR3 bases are TGTGCCAGCAGTTCTCGACGGGAGAATCTCAACGAGCAGTACTTC. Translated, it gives CASSSRRENLNEQYF.

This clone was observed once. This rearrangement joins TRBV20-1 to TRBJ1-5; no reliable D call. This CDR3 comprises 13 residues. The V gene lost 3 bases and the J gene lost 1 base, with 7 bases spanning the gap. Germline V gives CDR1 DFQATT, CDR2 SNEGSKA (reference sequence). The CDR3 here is CSASLDSNQPQHF. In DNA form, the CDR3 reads TGCAGTGCTAGTTTGGACAGCAATCAGCCCCAGCATTTT.

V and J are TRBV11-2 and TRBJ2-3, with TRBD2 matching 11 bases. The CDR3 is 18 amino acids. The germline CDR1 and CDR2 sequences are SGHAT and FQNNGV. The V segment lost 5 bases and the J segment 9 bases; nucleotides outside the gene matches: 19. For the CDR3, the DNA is TGTGCCAGCAGCCCCTGGCCTAGCGGGAGGTCCAGGTCGGACACGCAGTATTTT. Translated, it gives CASSPWPSGRSRSDTQYF.

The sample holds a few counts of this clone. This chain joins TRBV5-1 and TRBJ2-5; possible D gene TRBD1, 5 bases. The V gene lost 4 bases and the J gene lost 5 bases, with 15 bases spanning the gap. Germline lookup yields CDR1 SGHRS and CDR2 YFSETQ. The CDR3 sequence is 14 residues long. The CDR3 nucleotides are TGCGCCAGCAGCACCAATAGCAGGGTGGAGACCCAGTACTTC. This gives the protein CASSTNSRVETQYF.

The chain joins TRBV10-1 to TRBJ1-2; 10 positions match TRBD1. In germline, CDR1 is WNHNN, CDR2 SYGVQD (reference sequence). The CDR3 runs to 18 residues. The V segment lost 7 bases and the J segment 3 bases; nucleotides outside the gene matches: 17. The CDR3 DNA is TGCGCCAGCACCGTAGCCCGACAGGGGGCGATCCTCTACTATGGCTACACCTTC. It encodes CASTVARQGAILYYGYTF.

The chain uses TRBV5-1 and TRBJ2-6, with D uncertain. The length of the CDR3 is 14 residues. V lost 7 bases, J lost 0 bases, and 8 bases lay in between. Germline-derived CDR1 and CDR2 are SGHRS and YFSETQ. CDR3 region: CASRSGSGANVLTF. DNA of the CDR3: TGCGCCAGCCGCTCCGGCTCTGGGGCCAACGTCCTGACTTTC.

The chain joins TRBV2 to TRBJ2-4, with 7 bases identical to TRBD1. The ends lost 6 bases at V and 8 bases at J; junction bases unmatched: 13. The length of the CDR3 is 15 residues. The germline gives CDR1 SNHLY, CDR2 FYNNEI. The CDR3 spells CASSPWKGATYIQYF. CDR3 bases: TGTGCCAGCAGCCCCTGGAAGGGGGCTACATACATTCAGTACTTC. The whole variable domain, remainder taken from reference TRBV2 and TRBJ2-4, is EPEVTQTPSHQVTQMGQEVILRCVPISNHLYFYWYRQILGQKVEFLVSFYNNEISEKSEIFDDQFSVERPDGSNFTLKIRSTKLEDSAMYFCASSPWKGATYIQYFGAGTRLSVL.

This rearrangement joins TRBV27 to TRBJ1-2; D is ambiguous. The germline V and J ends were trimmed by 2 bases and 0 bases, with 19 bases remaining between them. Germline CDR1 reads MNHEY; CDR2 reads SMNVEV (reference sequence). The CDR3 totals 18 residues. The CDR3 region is CASSLTGPDYPANYGYTF. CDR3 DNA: TGTGCCAGCAGTTTAACCGGACCGGACTATCCTGCTAACTATGGCTACACCTTC.

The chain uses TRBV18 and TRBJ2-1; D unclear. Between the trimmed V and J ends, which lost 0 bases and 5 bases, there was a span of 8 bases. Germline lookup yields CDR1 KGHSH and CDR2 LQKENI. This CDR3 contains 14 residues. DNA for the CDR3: TGTGCCAGCTCACCACCTGGGCTGCACAATGAGCAGTTCTTC. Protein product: CASSPPGLHNEQFF.

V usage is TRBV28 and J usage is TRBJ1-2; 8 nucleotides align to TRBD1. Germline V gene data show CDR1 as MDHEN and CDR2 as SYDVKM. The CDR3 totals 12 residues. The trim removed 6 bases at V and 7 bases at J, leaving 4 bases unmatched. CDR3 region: CASSDRGRGYTF. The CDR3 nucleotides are TGTGCCAGCAGCGACAGGGGCCGTGGCTACACCTTC.

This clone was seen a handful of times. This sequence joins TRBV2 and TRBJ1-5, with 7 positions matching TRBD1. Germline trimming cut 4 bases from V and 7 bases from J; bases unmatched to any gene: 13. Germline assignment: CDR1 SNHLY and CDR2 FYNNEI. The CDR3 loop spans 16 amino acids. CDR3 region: CASSVRDSYLMQPQHF. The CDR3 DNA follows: TGTGCCAGCAGTGTAAGGGACAGTTATCTAATGCAGCCCCAGCATTTT.

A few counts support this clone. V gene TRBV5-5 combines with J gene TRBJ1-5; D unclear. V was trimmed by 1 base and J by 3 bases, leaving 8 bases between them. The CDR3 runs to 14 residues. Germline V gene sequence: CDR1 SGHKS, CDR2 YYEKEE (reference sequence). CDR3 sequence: CASSLLSDNQPQHF. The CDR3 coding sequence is TGTGCCAGCAGCTTGCTCAGCGACAATCAGCCCCAGCATTTT.

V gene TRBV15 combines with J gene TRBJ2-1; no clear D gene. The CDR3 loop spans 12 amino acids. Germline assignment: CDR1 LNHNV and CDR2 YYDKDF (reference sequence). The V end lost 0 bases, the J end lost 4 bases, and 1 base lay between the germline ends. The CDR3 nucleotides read TGTGCCACCAGCAGAGATTACAATGAGCAGTTCTTC. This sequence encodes CATSRDYNEQFF.

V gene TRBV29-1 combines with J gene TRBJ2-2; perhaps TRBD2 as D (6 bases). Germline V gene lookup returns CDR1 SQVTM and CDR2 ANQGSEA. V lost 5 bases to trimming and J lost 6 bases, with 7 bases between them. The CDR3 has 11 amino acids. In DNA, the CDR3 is TGCAGCGTTCGACTAGCCGGGGAGCTGTTTTTT. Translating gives CSVRLAGELFF.

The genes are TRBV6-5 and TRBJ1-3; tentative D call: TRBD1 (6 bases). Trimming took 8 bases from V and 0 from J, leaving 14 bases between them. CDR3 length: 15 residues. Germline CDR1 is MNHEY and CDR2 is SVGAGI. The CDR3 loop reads CASRSTGTSGNTIYF. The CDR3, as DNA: TGTGCCAGCCGCTCGACAGGAACCTCTGGAAACACCATATATTTT.

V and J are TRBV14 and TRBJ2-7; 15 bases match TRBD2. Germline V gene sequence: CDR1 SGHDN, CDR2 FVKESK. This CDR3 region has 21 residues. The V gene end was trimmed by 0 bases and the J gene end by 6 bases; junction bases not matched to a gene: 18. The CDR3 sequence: CASSQDQGVGTSGRKKGEQYF. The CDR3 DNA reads TGTGCCAGCAGCCAAGATCAGGGGGTCGGGACTAGCGGGAGGAAAAAGGGCGAGCAGTACTTC.

CDR3 nucleotides: TGTGCCAGCAGTTACTCAGCGGGAGGATTTAATGAGCAGTTCTTC. The encoded protein is CASSYSAGGFNEQFF. The genes are TRBV6-5 and TRBJ2-1; 9 nucleotides match TRBD2. This CDR3 has 15 amino acids. Looked up from germline, CDR1 is MNHEY and CDR2 is SVGAGI. Trimming cost V 0 bases and J 7 bases; bases outside gene matches: 4.

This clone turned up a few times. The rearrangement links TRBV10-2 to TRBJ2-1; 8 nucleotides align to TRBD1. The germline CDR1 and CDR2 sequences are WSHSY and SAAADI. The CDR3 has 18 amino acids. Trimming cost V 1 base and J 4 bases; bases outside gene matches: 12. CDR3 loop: CASSELDWTGSGYNEQFF. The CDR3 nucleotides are TGCGCCAGCAGTGAGTTAGATTGGACAGGGTCTGGTTACAATGAGCAGTTCTTC.

The CDR3 loop reads CASSSSGIDTDTQYF. The CDR3 DNA follows: TGTGCCAGCAGCTCAAGCGGCATAGACACAGATACGCAGTATTTT. V is TRBV7-3 and J is TRBJ2-3, with D perhaps matching TRBD2 (5 bases). This CDR3 spans 15 amino acids. Trimming pared 4 bases from V and 2 bases from J, leaving 13 bases between. Germline V lookup: CDR1 SGHTA, CDR2 FQGTGA.

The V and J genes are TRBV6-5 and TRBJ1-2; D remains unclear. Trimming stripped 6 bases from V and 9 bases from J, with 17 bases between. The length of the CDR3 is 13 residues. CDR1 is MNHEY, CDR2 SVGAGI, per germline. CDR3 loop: CASRAPVEGRYTF. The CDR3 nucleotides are TGTGCCAGCAGAGCCCCCGTGGAGGGCCGCTACACCTTC.

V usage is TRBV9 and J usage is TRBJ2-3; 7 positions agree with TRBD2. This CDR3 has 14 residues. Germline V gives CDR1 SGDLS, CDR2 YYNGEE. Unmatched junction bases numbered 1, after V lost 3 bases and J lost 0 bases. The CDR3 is CASSGSGSTDTQYF. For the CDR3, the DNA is TGTGCCAGCAGCGGTAGCGGGAGCACAGATACGCAGTATTTT.